This TCR beta chain was identified during a study of cytomegalovirus exposure and HLA in healthy donors. Overall study: A subsequent analysis stated that the 120 or so validation repertoires were run on the same platform as the approximately 710 first-cohort repertoires. Study conclusions and caveats: Cytomegalovirus status, reportedly, was diagnosed with high specificity and sensitivity by the classifier. According to a later analysis, TCR clusters from the first cohort tended to co-occur in the approximately 130 validation repertoires. Investigators reported some 150 TCR beta chains as tied to cytomegalovirus.

Using immunoSEQ multiplex PCR, the repertoire was profiled, and TCRdb retains in-frame clones only, with some absent. The sample shows around 240,000 clones, around 90% of them seen only once. Comments on this clone: The target antigen is unknown.

Germline CDR1 SGHRS, CDR2 YFSETQ. Trimming stripped 2 bases from V and 7 bases from J, with 17 bases between. This CDR3 contains 15 residues. This clonotype was obtained from a young woman in good health and CMV-seronegative. The genes are TRBV5-1 and TRBJ2-3, with a tentative D call TRBD1 (5 bases). Sequencing input: PBMCs. CDR3 sequence reads: CASSFSLQGANTQYF. In DNA, the CDR3 is TGCGCCAGCAGCTTTTCTTTGCAAGGGGCGAATACGCAGTATTTT.